The 24 T cell receptor beta chains presented below share a single source sample, sequenced in a study of T cells in Graves' hyperthyroidism and ophthalmopathy. What was amplified from RNA transcripts were TCR beta CDR3 regions. HTBI primers were employed in a first-round RT-PCR of the TCR CDR3. TCRdb ran MiXCR on the multiplex PCR reads and lists one entry per CDR3 protein. The table has approximately 720,000 distinct CDR3 sequences, 18% seen once; the top ten hold 16%. Sequencing was performed on blood. The source is a woman in her forties or fifties with Graves' hyperthyroidism that later progressed to Graves' ophthalmopathy.

The chain is built from TRBV19 and TRBJ1-2; 10 bases are shared with TRBD1. The CDR3 loop spans 18 amino acids. Germline CDR1 is LNHDA and CDR2 is SQIVND (reference sequence). J was trimmed by 3 bases and V by 5 bases; bases with no gene match: 15. As DNA, the CDR3 is TGTGCCAGTAGTCCATGGGACAGGGGAACGGTTCGGGACTATGGCTACACCTTC. This encodes CASSPWDRGTVRDYGYTF.

The chain combines TRBV7-8 with TRBJ1-3, with 11 bases identical to TRBD1. Trimming took 4 bases from V and 3 from J; bases not matched to a gene: 2. This CDR3 spans 15 amino acids. Per germline, CDR1 SGHVS and CDR2 FQNEAQ. This chain's CDR3 is CASSWTGGDGNTIYF. The CDR3 nucleotides read TGTGCCAGCAGCTGGACAGGGGGCGATGGAAACACCATATATTTT.

This clonotype was recorded at least ten times. The chain has TRBV3-1 and TRBJ1-4, with no clear D. Germline V gene lookup returns CDR1 LGHDT and CDR2 YNNKEL (reference sequence). V dropped 4 bases and J dropped 4 bases, with 19 bases sitting between them. The CDR3 loop spans 17 amino acids. The chain's CDR3 is CASSPKGGEAFNEKLFF. CDR3 nucleotides: TGTGCCAGCAGCCCCAAAGGTGGGGAGGCCTTTAATGAAAAACTGTTTTTT.

The chain joins TRBV18 to TRBJ2-3, with D perhaps matching TRBD1 or TRBD2 (6 bases each). This CDR3 spans 16 amino acids. Trimming removed 0 bases at V and 5 bases at J, with 15 bases between. Looked up from germline, CDR1 is KGHSH and CDR2 is LQKENI. The CDR3 reads CASSPPSGGQGDTQYF. In DNA, the CDR3 is TGTGCCAGCTCACCACCTTCCGGGGGCCAGGGAGATACGCAGTATTTT.

This clonotype occurred a few times. The chain has TRBV2 and TRBJ2-7, with D possibly TRBD2 on 6 matching bases. V lost 8 bases to trimming and J lost 3 bases, with 17 bases between them. There are 14 residues in the CDR3. The germline V gene encodes CDR1 SNHLY and CDR2 FYNNEI. CDR3 amino acids: CASETTGLIYEQYF. CDR3 coding DNA: TGTGCCAGCGAGACCACCGGACTAATCTACGAGCAGTACTTC.

The CDR3 bases are TGTGCCAGTAGTCCAAACAGGGGGCGGATGAACACTGAAGCTTTCTTT. It codes for CASSPNRGRMNTEAFF. The chain combines TRBV19 with TRBJ1-1; 9 bases fit TRBD1. The germline V gene has CDR1 LNHDA and CDR2 SQIVND (reference sequence). There are 16 residues in the CDR3. J was trimmed by 0 bases and V by 5 bases; bases with no gene match: 7.

This clonotype was counted many times. The chain couples TRBV11-2 to TRBJ2-5, with D possibly being TRBD1 or TRBD2 (5 bases each). Germline V gene sequence: CDR1 SGHAT, CDR2 FQNNGV. Trimming pared 5 bases from V and 5 bases from J, leaving 12 bases between. The CDR3 sequence is 13 residues long. The CDR3 reads CASSRDGEETQYF. In nucleotides, the CDR3 is TGTGCCAGCAGCCGGGACGGGGAGGAGACCCAGTACTTC.

This clonotype has a handful of counts. The chain has TRBV6-1 and TRBJ1-2, with D maybe TRBD1 (6 bases). Trimming removed 7 bases at V and 8 bases at J, with 17 bases between. CDR1 is MNHNS, CDR2 SASEGT, per germline. The CDR3 length is 13 residues. Written as DNA, the CDR3 is TGTGCCAGCACCCCAGGGGTACCTGACGGCTACACCTTC. Its protein is CASTPGVPDGYTF.

This clonotype has more than one count but fewer than ten. The chain recombines TRBV19 with TRBJ2-4; tentatively, D is TRBD1 (5 bases). V was trimmed by 3 bases and J by 1 base, leaving 22 bases between them. Germline V gene data show CDR1 as LNHDA and CDR2 as SQIVND (reference sequence). CDR3 size: 19 residues. The CDR3 region has the DNA TGTGCCAGTAGTATTCTCTTCGACAGCTATCTTGAGGCCAAAAACATTCAGTACTTC. This codes for CASSILFDSYLEAKNIQYF.

This clonotype was observed at least ten times. This chain links TRBV7-2 with TRBJ2-1, with D tentatively TRBD1 (5 bases). V was shortened by 5 bases and J by 8 bases, with 16 bases between the two germline ends. CDR3 length equals 14 residues. Germline lookup yields CDR1 SGHTA and CDR2 FQGNSA. The CDR3 DNA reads TGTGCCAGCAGCAAGCAATCAGGGCCCGATGAGCAGTTCTTC. It specifies CASSKQSGPDEQFF.

This clonotype was observed at least ten times. The V gene is TRBV3-1, the J gene TRBJ2-1, with 13 bases lining up with TRBD2. V shed 4 bases, J shed 7 bases, and the junction held 4 bases outside the gene matches. Germline loops: CDR1 LGHDT, CDR2 YNNKEL (reference sequence). The CDR3 loop spans 15 amino acids. Here the CDR3 DNA reads TGTGCCAGCAGCCCTAGACTAGCGGGGGGAAATGAGCAGTTCTTC. Protein sequence: CASSPRLAGGNEQFF.

The rearrangement joins TRBV20-1 to TRBJ2-3, with 7 bases identical to TRBD2. The germline CDR1 and CDR2 sequences are DFQATT and SNEGSKA (reference sequence). V gave up 5 bases and J gave up 3 bases; unmatched junction bases: 8. This CDR3 comprises 14 residues. The CDR3 DNA is TGCAGTGCTGTTGCGCAGCGGGGAACAGATACGCAGTATTTT. The encoded protein is CSAVAQRGTDTQYF.

This chain links TRBV6-2 or TRBV6-3 with TRBJ2-7; 14 bases line up with TRBD2. CDR1 is MNHEY, CDR2 SVGEGT, per germline. The CDR3 has 15 amino acids. The ends lost 2 bases at V and 7 bases at J; junction bases unmatched: 4. CDR3 sequence reads: CASSYTGTSGGEQYF. For the CDR3, the DNA is TGTGCCAGCAGTTACACGGGGACTAGCGGGGGTGAGCAGTACTTC.

The chain is built from TRBV2 and TRBJ2-3; weak D call: TRBD2 (6 bases). V lost 9 bases, J lost 0 bases, and 19 bases lay in between. The CDR3 is 16 amino acids. Looked up from germline, CDR1 is SNHLY and CDR2 is FYNNEI. In DNA, the CDR3 is TGTGCCAGAACCCCCGGAGGGGACGGGAGCACAGATACGCAGTATTTT. Translating gives CARTPGGDGSTDTQYF.

The chain recombines TRBV2 with TRBJ2-2; the D gene is possibly TRBD2 (6 bases). Germline V gives CDR1 SNHLY, CDR2 FYNNEI. The V end was cut by 4 bases, the J end by 5 bases, with 17 bases between. The CDR3 spans 16 residues. Here the CDR3 reads CASSGKGLGGTGELFF. The CDR3 nucleotides are TGTGCCAGCAGTGGAAAGGGACTCGGGGGAACCGGGGAGCTGTTTTTT.

Only a few counts were recorded for this clonotype. The rearrangement uses TRBV20-1 and TRBJ2-1, with TRBD1 matching over 8 bases. Germline CDR1 reads DFQATT; CDR2 reads SNEGSKA (reference sequence). CDR3 length: 19 amino acids. With V trimmed by 3 bases and J by 0 bases, 16 bases remained unmatched. The CDR3 protein is CSASPTQTGETFSYNEQFF. CDR3 nucleotides: TGCAGTGCTAGCCCTACCCAGACAGGGGAGACCTTCTCCTACAATGAGCAGTTCTTC.

The rearrangement links TRBV7-6 to TRBJ1-1; D remains ambiguous. Germline V gene data show CDR1 as SGHVS and CDR2 as FNYEAQ. V gave up 3 bases and J gave up 3 bases, with 17 bases separating them. The CDR3 sequence is 16 residues long. CDR3 DNA sequence: TGTGCCAGCAGCTTTTCCACAGAGATAGGCCACACTGAAGCTTTCTTT. Amino acid sequence: CASSFSTEIGHTEAFF.

This clonotype was seen a few times. The chain carries TRBV6-2 or TRBV6-3 and TRBJ2-7; TRBD2 might be the D (5 bases). The CDR3 extends over 13 amino acids. Trimming cost V 0 bases and J 2 bases, with 5 bases left between them. The germline V gene encodes CDR1 MNHEY and CDR2 SVGEGT. In DNA, the CDR3 is TGTGCCAGCAGTTACTCGCGGGCCTACGAGCAGTACTTC. This codes for CASSYSRAYEQYF.

This clonotype was picked up many times. The V call is TRBV3-1, the J call TRBJ1-5, with no clear D. V was clipped by 0 bases and J by 7 bases, with 13 bases between them. This CDR3 is 15 amino acids long. The germline gives CDR1 LGHDT, CDR2 YNNKEL (reference sequence). The CDR3 here is CASSQDLGVRQPQHF. CDR3 nucleotides: TGTGCCAGCAGCCAAGATCTCGGGGTGCGACAGCCCCAGCATTTT.

The rearrangement joins TRBV10-1 to TRBJ2-2, with D unclear. In germline, CDR1 is WNHNN, CDR2 SYGVQD (reference sequence). V was pared by 6 bases and J by 6 bases, with 8 bases between. CDR3 length: 12 residues. The CDR3 bases are TGCGCCAGCAGGTCCAGGTCCGGGGAGCTGTTTTTT. This encodes CASRSRSGELFF.

Points on this clonotype: A much more abundant neighbour one base away suggests this may be a read error. The chain uses TRBV25-1 and TRBJ2-7; D is perhaps TRBD2 (6 bases). V lost 7 bases to trimming and J lost 0 bases, with 7 bases between them. Germline values: CDR1 MGHDK, CDR2 SYGVNS. The CDR3 is 12 residues long. CDR3 nucleotides: TGTGCCAGCACCGGGAGCTCCTACGAGCAGTACTTC. It translates to CASTGSSYEQYF.

The rearrangement links TRBV11-3 to TRBJ2-1; TRBD2 agrees at 10 bases. Germline V gives CDR1 SGHNT, CDR2 YENEEA. The CDR3 is 15 amino acids. The V gene end was trimmed by 6 bases and the J gene end by 5 bases; junction bases not matched to a gene: 7. Here the CDR3 DNA reads TGTGCCAGCAGTGAGGGACTAGCGACCGACAATGAGCAGTTCTTC. Translated: CASSEGLATDNEQFF.

This clonotype showed up many times. The J gene is TRBJ1-1, the V gene TRBV14, with D hard to call. Trimming stripped 7 bases from V and 3 bases from J, with 12 bases between. Germline loops: CDR1 SGHDN, CDR2 FVKESK. CDR3 length: 13 amino acids. The CDR3 DNA reads TGTGCCAGCATGGGCAGAGCTTACACTGAAGCTTTCTTT. Protein: CASMGRAYTEAFF. The full variable domain, in which reference TRBV14 and TRBJ1-1 provide the parts outside the CDR3, is EAGVTQFPSHSVIEKGQTVTLRCDPISGHDNLYWYRRVMGKEIKFLLHFVKESKQDESGMPNNRFLAERTGGTYSTLKVQPAELEDSGVYFCASMGRAYTEAFFGQGTRLTVV.

The chain combines TRBV12-3 or TRBV12-4 with TRBJ1-3; D is uncertain. Trimming removed 4 bases from V and 4 bases from J, with 14 bases in between. The CDR3 totals 15 residues. The CDR3 DNA is TGTGCCAGCAGTTCCTTCGAGTTAGCGGGAAACACCATATATTTT. Its translation: CASSSFELAGNTIYF.